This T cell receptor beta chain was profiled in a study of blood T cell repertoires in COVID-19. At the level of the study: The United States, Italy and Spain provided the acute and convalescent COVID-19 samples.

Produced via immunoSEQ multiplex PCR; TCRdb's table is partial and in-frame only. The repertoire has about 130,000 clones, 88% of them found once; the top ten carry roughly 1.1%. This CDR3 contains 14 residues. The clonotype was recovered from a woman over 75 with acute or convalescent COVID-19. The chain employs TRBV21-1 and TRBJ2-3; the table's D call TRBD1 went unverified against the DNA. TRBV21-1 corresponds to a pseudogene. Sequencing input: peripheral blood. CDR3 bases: TGTGCCAGCAGTTACATTGGGCGCACAGATACGCAGTATTTT. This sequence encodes CASSYIGRTDTQYF.